The 5 T cell receptor beta chains listed next were all sequenced from one sample in a study of cytomegalovirus exposure and HLA in healthy donors (TCRdb year 2017). Library prep was done by the immunoSEQ multiplex PCR assay. For the multiplex PCR, a mixture combining 60 forward primers for TCR Vbeta segments and 13 reverse primers for TCR Jbeta segments was used. This is the immuneACCESS table as TCRdb keeps it, with only in-frame sequences that have V and J called. A part of the clones is gone; compared with another copy, unresolved V genes explain less than half, and the rest is unexplained. This sample comprises 150,000 to 200,000 clones, more than 65% of them detected only once. The leading ten clones occupy 1.3% of the sample. Sequenced sample: PBMCs. These receptor sequences come from a man aged 50 or older in good health and CMV-seropositive.

This clone has a single count. The rearrangement links TRBV14 to TRBJ1-1; D not certain. This CDR3 comprises 14 residues. The V end was cut by 2 bases, the J end by 0 bases, with 7 bases between. Germline V gives CDR1 SGHDN, CDR2 FVKESK. The CDR3 is CASSQPGMNTEAFF. The CDR3 DNA reads as TGTGCCAGCAGCCAACCGGGAATGAACACTGAAGCTTTCTTT.

V gene TRBV20-1 combines with J gene TRBJ2-1; D may be TRBD2 (6 bases). CDR1 is DFQATT and CDR2 is SNEGSKA in the germline V gene (reference sequence). Trimming left V 0 bases short and J 15 bases short, with 12 bases between. The CDR3 is 11 residues long. The CDR3 sequence: CSARDEVLAFF. CDR3 bases: TGCAGTGCTAGAGACGAGGTACTAGCGTTCTTC.

The J gene is TRBJ1-4, the V gene TRBV7-9; 10 nucleotides agree with TRBD1. This CDR3 spans 14 amino acids. Germline values: CDR1 SEHNR, CDR2 FQNEAQ (reference sequence). The junction had 5 bases not matched to a gene; V was cut back by 5 bases and J by 8 bases. This chain's CDR3 is CASSGQGEGEKLFF. CDR3 in DNA: TGTGCCAGCAGCGGACAGGGGGAGGGGGAAAAACTGTTTTTT.

The chain carries TRBV30 and TRBJ1-2; no firm D call. CDR3 length equals 14 residues. V shed 5 bases and J shed 4 bases, with 17 bases lying between them. Germline V gene lookup returns CDR1 GTSNPN and CDR2 SVGIG (reference sequence). CDR3 in DNA: TGTGCCTGGGCTGCCAGACAAGATCTCTATGGCTACACCTTC. This codes for CAWAARQDLYGYTF.

The rearrangement uses TRBV28 and TRBJ1-4; D gene uncertain. CDR1 and CDR2 (germline): MDHEN, SYDVKM. The V gene lost 2 bases and the J gene lost 2 bases, with 9 bases spanning the gap. The CDR3 runs to 15 residues. The CDR3 DNA reads as TGTGCCAGCAGTTTAGGGGAGTTGACTAATGAAAAACTGTTTTTT. This codes for CASSLGELTNEKLFF.